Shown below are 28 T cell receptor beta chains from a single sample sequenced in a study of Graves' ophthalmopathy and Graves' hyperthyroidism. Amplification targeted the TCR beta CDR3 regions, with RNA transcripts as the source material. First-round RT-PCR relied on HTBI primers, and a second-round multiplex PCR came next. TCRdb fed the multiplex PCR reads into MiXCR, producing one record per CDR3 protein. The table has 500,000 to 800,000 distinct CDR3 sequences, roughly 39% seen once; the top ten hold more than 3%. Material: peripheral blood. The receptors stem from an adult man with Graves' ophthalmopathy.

DNA for the CDR3: TGTGCCATCAGTGCTAGCGGGGGGCGAGGGGCACTATCTCAAGAGACCCAGTACTTC. Protein sequence: CAISASGGRGALSQETQYF. The chain has TRBV10-3 and TRBJ2-5, with TRBD2 identical over 11 bases. This CDR3 comprises 19 residues. J was trimmed by 2 bases and V by 4 bases; bases with no gene match: 15. Germline V gene data show CDR1 as ENHRY and CDR2 as SYGVKD.

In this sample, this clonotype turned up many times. CDR3: CASSSTPDEQYF. In DNA, the CDR3 is TGCGCCAGCAGCTCAACCCCGGACGAGCAGTACTTC. This rearrangement joins TRBV5-1 to TRBJ2-7; unclear D gene. The CDR3 is 12 amino acids. Trimming took off 3 bases at V and 5 bases at J, with 9 bases between the two ends. From germline, CDR1 is SGHRS and CDR2 YFSETQ.

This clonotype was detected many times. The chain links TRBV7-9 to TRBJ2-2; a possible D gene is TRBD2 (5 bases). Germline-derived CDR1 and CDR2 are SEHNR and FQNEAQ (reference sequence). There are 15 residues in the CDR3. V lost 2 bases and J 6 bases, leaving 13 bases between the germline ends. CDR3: CASSLTGSRAGELFF. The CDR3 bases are TGTGCCAGCAGCTTAACGGGATCGAGAGCCGGGGAGCTGTTTTTT.

In DNA, the CDR3 is TGCAGCACACAGGGGCCCTCCTACGAGCAGTACTTC. Translation gives CSTQGPSYEQYF. The chain couples TRBV29-1 to TRBJ2-7; 7 bases agree with TRBD1. This CDR3 is built from 12 residues. After removal of 8 bases from V and 0 bases from J, the junction contained 4 bases not matched to a gene. Germline V CDR1 and CDR2: SQVTM, ANQGSEA.

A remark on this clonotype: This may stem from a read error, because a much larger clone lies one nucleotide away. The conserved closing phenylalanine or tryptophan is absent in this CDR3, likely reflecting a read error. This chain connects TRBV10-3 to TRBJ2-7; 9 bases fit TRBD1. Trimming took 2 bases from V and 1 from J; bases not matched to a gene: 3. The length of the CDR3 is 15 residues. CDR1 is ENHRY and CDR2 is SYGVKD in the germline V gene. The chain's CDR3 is CAISEPGQGSYEQYL. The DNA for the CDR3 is TGTGCCATCAGTGAGCCGGGACAGGGATCCTACGAGCAGTACCTC.

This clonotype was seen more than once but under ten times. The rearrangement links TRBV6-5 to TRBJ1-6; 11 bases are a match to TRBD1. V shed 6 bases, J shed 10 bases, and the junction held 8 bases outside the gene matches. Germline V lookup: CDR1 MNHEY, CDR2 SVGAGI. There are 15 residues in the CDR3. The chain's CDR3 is CASSPTGTGGSPLHF. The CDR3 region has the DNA TGTGCCAGCAGCCCTACCGGGACAGGGGGATCACCCCTCCACTTT.

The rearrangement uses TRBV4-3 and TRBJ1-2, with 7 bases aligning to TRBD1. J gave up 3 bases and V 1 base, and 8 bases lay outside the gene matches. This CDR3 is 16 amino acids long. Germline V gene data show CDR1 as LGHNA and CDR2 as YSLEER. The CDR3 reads CASSQVRQGVYYGYTF. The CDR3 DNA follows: TGCGCCAGCAGCCAAGTGAGACAGGGAGTCTACTATGGCTACACCTTC.

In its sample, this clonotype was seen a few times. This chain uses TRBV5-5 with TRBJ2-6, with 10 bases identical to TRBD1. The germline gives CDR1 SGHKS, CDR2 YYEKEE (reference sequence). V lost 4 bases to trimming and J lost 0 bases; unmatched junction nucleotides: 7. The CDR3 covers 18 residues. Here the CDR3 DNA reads TGTGCCAGCAGCACCTCCGGGACAGGGGTCTCTGGGGCCAACGTCCTGACTTTC. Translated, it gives CASSTSGTGVSGANVLTF.

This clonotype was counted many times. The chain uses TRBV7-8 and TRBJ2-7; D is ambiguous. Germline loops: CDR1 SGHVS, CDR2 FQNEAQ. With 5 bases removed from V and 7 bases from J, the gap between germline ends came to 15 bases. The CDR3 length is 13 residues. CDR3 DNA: TGTGCCAGCAGCCCCGCGAAGGTCGGGGAGCAGTACTTC. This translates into CASSPAKVGEQYF.

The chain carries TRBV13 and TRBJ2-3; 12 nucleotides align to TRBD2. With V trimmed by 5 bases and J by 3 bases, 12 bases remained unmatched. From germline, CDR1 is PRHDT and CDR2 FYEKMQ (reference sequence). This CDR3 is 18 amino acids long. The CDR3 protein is CASSRPSGGASRTDTQYF. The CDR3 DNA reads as TGTGCCAGCAGCCGACCTAGCGGGGGGGCTTCTCGGACAGATACGCAGTATTTT.

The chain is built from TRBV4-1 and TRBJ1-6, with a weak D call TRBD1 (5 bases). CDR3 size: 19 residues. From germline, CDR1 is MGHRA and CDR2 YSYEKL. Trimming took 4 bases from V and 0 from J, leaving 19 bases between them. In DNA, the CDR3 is TGCGCCAGCAGCCCTCTAAGGACAAGGGCCCGCTCCTATAATTCACCCCTCCACTTT. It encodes CASSPLRTRARSYNSPLHF.

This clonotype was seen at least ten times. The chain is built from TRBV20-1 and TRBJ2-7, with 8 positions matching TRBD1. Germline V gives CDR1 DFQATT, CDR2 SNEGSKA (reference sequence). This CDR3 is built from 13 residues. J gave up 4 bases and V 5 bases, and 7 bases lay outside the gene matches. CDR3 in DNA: TGCAGTGCTTCGATGGACAGGGAGTACGAGCAGTACTTC. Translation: CSASMDREYEQYF.

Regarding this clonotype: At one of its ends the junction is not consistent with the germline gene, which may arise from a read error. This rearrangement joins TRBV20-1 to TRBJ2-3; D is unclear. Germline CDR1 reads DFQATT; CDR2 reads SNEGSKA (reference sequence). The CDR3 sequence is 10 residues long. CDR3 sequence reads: CSAGDGVQYF. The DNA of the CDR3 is TGCAGTGCTGGAGATGGGGTGCAGTATTTT.

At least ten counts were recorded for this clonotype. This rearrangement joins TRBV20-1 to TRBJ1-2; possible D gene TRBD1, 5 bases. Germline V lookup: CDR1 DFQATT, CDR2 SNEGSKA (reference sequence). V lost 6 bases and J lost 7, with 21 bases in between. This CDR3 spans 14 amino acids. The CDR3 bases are TGCAGTGCCGAACCGGGACCGGAGTCGAGTGGCTACACCTTC. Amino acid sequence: CSAEPGPESSGYTF.

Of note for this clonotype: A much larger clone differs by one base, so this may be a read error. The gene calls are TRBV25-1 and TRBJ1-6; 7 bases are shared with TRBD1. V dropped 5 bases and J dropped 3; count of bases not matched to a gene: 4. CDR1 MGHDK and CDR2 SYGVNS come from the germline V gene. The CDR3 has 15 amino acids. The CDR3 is CASSTGVGYNSPLHF. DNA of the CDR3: TGTGCCAGCAGTACAGGGGTGGGCTATAATTCACCCCTCCACTTT.

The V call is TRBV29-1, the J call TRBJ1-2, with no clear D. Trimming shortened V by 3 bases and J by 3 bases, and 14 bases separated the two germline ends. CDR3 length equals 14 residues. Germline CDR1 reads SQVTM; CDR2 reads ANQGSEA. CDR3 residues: CSVEVAGGDYGYTF. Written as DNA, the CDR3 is TGCAGCGTTGAGGTAGCGGGAGGTGACTATGGCTACACCTTC.

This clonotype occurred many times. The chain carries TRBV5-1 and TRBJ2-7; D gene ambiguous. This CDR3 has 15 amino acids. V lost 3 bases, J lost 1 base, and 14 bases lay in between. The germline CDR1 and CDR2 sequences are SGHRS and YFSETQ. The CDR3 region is CASSYTAADSYEQYF. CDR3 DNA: TGCGCCAGCAGCTACACGGCGGCGGATTCCTACGAGCAGTACTTC.

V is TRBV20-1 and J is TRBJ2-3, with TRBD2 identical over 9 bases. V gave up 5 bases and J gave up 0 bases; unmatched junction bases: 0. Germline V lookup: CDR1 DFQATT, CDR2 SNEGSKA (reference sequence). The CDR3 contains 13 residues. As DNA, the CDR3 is TGCAGTGCTCTAGCGGGGAGCACAGATACGCAGTATTTT. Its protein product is CSALAGSTDTQYF.

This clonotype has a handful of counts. CDR3 in amino acids: CASSHRDRGSNQPQHF. The CDR3, as DNA: TGTGCCAGCAGCCACCGCGACAGGGGTAGCAATCAGCCCCAGCATTTT. This sequence joins TRBV7-9 and TRBJ1-5; TRBD1 matches at 8 bases. The CDR3 has 16 amino acids. CDR1 and CDR2 from the germline V gene are SEHNR and FQNEAQ (reference sequence). J gave up 0 bases and V 5 bases, and 6 bases lay outside the gene matches.

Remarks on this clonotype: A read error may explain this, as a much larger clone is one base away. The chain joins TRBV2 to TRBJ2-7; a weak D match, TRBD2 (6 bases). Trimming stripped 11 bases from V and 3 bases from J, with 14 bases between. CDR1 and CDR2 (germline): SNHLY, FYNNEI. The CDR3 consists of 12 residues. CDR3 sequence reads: CAWGTGDYEQYF. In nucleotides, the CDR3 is TGTGCCTGGGGAACGGGAGACTACGAGCAGTACTTC.

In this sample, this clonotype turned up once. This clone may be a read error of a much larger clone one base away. CDR3 protein: CASSFEAHRGPPYGQYF. CDR3 sequence (DNA): TGTGCCAGCAGCTTCGAGGCTCACAGGGGTCCCCCCTACGGGCAGTACTTC. The chain joins TRBV14 to TRBJ2-7; 7 bases fit TRBD1. This CDR3 has 17 amino acids. The germline CDR1 and CDR2 sequences are SGHDN and FVKESK.

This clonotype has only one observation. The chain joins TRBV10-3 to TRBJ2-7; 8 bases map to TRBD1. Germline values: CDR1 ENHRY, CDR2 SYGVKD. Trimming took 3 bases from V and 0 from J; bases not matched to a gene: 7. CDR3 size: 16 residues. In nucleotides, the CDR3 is TGTGCCATCAGTGAAGGGACAGGCCGGGCCTCCTACGAGCAGTACTTC. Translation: CAISEGTGRASYEQYF.

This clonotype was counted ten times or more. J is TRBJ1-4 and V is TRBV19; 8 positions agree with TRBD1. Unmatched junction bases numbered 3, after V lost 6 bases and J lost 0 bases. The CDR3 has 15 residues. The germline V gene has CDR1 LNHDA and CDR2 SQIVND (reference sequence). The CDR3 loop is CASRGTGATNEKLFF. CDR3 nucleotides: TGTGCCAGTAGGGGGACAGGAGCAACTAATGAAAAACTGTTTTTT.

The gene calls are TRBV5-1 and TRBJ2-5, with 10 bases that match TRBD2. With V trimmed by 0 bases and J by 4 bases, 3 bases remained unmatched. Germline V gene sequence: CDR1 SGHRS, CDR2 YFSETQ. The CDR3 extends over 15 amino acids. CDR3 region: CASSLVLAGTETQYF. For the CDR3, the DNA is TGCGCCAGCAGCTTGGTACTAGCGGGGACAGAGACCCAGTACTTC.

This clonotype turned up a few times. The CDR3, as DNA: TGTGCCAGCAGCCGACCTCCGCGGGGCTACACCTTC. Amino acid sequence: CASSRPPRGYTF. The gene calls are TRBV5-6 and TRBJ1-2; unclear D gene. Trimming shortened V by 4 bases and J by 8 bases, and 12 bases separated the two germline ends. Germline CDR1 reads SGHDT; CDR2 reads YYEEEE. The length of the CDR3 is 12 residues. Full variable domain (missing parts from reference TRBV5-6 and TRBJ1-2): DAGVTQSPTHLIKTRGQQVTLRCSPKSGHDTVSWYQQALGQGPQFIFQYYEEEERQRGNFPDRFSGHQFPNYSSELNVNALLLGDSALYLCASSRPPRGYTFGSGTRLTVV.

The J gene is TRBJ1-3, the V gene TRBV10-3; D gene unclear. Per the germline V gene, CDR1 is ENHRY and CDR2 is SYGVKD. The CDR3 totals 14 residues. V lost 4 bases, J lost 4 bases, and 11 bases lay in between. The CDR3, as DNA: TGTGCCATCAGTGGACCAGGCCCCGGAAACACCATATATTTT. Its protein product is CAISGPGPGNTIYF.

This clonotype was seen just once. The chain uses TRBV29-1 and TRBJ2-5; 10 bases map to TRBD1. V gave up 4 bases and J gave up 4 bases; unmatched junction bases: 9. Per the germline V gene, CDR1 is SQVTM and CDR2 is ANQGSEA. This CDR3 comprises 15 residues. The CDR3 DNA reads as TGCAGCGTTGCTCAGGGACAGGGGTGGCGAGAGACCCAGTACTTC. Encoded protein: CSVAQGQGWRETQYF.

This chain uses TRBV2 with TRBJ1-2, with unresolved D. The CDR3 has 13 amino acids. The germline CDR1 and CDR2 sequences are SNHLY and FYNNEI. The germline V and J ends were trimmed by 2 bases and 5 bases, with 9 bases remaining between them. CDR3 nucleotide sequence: TGTGCCAGCAGTGAATGGCCGACTTATGGCTACACCTTC. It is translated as CASSEWPTYGYTF.